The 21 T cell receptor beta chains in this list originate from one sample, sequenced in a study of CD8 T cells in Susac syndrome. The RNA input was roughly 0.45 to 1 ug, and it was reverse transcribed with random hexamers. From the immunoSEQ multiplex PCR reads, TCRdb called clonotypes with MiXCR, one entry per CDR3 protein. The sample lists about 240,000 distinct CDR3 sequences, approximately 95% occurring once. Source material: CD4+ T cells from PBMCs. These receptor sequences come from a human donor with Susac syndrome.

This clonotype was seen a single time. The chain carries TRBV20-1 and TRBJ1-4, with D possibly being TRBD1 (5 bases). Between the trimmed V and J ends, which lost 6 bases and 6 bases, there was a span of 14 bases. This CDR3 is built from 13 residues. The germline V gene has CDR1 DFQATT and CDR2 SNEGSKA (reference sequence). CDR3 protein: CSAGGGGYEKLFF. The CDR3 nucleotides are TGCAGTGCCGGGGGGGGAGGATATGAAAAACTGTTTTTT.

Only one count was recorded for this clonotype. The CDR3 DNA sequence: TGCAGTGCTAGCCGACAACCGACAGGGTTGGCAGGAAACACCATATATTTT. Its protein is CSASRQPTGLAGNTIYF. This rearrangement joins TRBV20-1 to TRBJ1-3, with 7 bases matching TRBD1. Per germline, CDR1 DFQATT and CDR2 SNEGSKA (reference sequence). The trim removed 3 bases at V and 4 bases at J, leaving 15 bases unmatched. The CDR3 covers 17 residues.

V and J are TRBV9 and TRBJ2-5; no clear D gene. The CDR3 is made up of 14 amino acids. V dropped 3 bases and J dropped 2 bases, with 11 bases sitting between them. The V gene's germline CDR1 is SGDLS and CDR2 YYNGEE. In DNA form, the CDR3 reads TGTGCCAGCAGCGACCCTCATCGGCAAGAGACCCAGTACTTC. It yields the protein CASSDPHRQETQYF.

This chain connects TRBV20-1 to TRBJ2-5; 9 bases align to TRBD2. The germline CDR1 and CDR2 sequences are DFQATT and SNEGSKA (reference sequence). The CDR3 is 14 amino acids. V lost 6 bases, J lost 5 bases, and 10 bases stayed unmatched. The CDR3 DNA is TGCAGTGCCCAATTGGGCGGGAGGGTTGAGACCCAGTACTTC. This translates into CSAQLGGRVETQYF.

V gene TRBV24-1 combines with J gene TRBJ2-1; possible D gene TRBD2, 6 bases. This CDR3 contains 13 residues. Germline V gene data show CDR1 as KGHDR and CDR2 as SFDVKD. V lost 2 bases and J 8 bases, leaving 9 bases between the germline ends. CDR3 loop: CATSDSPGDEQFF. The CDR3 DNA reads TGTGCCACCAGTGATTCCCCGGGGGATGAGCAGTTCTTC.

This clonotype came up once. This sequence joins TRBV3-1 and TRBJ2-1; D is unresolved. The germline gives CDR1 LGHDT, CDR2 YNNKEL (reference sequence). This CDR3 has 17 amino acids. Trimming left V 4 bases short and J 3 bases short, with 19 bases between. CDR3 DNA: TGTGCCAGCAGCCCCCCGGTTGATAGTGATGGCTACAATGAGCAGTTCTTC. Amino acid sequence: CASSPPVDSDGYNEQFF.

The CDR3 region has the DNA TGCAGTGCTAGGGGATCTGGAAACACCATATATTTT. It specifies CSARGSGNTIYF. This chain uses TRBV20-1 with TRBJ1-3; D unresolved. This CDR3 has 12 amino acids. Germline V gene data show CDR1 as DFQATT and CDR2 as SNEGSKA (reference sequence). Trimming removed 3 bases from V and 1 base from J, with 4 bases in between.

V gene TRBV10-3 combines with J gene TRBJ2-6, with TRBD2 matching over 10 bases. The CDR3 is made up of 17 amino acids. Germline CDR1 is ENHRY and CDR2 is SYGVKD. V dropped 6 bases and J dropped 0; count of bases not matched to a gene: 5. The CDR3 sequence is CAISGLAGDSGANVLTF. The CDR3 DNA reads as TGTGCCATCAGCGGCCTAGCGGGAGACTCTGGGGCCAACGTCCTGACTTTC.

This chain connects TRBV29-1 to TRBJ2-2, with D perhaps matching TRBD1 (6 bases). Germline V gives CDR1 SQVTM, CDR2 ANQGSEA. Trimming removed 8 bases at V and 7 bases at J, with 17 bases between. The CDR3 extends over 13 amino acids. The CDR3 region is CSTPQGKDGELFF. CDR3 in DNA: TGCAGCACTCCTCAGGGGAAGGACGGGGAGCTGTTTTTT.

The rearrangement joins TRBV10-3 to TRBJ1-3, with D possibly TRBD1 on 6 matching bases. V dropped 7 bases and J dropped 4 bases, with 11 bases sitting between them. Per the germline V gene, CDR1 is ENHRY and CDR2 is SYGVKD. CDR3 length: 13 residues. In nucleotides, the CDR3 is TGTGCCATCAACGGGGGCATAGGAAACACCATATATTTT. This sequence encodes CAINGGIGNTIYF.

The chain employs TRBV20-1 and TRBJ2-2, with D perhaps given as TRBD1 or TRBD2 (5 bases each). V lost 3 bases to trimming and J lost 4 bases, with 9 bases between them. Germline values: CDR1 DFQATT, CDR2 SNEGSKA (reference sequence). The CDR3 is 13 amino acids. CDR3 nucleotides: TGCAGTGCTAGGGGGACCTTCACCGGGGAGCTGTTTTTT. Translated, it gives CSARGTFTGELFF.

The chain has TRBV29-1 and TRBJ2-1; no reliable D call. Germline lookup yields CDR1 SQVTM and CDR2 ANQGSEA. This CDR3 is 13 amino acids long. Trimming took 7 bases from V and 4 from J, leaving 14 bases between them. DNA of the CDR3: TGCAGCGCCCTAGGTAGCTTATACAATGAGCAGTTCTTC. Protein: CSALGSLYNEQFF.

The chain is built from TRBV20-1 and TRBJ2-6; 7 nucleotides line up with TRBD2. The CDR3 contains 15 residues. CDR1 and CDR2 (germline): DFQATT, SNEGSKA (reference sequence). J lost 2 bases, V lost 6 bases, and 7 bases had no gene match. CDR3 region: CSAGTGGTGANVLTF. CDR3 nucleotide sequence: TGCAGTGCCGGGACGGGAGGAACTGGGGCCAACGTCCTGACTTTC.

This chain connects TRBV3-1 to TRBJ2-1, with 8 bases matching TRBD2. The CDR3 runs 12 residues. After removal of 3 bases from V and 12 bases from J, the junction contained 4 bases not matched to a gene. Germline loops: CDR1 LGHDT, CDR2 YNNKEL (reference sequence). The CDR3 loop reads CASSQQSGGQFF. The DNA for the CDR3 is TGTGCCAGCAGCCAGCAGAGCGGGGGGCAGTTCTTC.

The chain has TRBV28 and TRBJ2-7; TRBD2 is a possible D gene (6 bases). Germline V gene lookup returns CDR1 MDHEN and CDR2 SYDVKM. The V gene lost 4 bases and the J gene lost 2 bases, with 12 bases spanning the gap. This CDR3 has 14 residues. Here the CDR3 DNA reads TGTGCCAGCAGTTCGGGGACTCGCACCTACGAGCAGTACTTC. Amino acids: CASSSGTRTYEQYF.

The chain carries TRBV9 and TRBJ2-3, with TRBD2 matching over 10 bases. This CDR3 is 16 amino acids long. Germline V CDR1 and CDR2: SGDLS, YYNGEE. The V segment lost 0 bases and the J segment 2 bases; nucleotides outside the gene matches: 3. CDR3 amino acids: CASSVGLAGITDTQYF. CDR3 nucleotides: TGTGCCAGCAGCGTAGGACTAGCGGGCATCACAGATACGCAGTATTTT.

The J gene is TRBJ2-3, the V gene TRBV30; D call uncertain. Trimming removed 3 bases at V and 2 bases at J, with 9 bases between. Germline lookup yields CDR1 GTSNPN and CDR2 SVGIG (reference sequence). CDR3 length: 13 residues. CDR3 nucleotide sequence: TGTGCCTGGAGAGTCGGCAACACAGATACGCAGTATTTT. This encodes CAWRVGNTDTQYF.

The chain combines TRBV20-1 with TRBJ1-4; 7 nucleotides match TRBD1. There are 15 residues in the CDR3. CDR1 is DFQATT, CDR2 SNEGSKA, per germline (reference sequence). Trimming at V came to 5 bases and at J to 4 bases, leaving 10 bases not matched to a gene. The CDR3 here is CSAFNPGQSNEKLFF. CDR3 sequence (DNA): TGCAGTGCTTTTAACCCGGGACAGAGTAATGAAAAACTGTTTTTT.

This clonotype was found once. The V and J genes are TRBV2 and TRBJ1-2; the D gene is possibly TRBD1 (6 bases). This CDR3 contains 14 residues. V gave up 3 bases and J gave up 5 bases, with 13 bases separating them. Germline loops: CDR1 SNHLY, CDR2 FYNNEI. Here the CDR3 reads CASSDRGNTYGYTF. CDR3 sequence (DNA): TGTGCCAGCAGTGACAGGGGAAATACATATGGCTACACCTTC.

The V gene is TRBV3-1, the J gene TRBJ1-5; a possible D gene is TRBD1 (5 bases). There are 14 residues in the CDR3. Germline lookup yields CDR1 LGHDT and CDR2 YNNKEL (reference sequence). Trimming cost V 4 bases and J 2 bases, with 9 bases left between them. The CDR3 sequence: CASSLDIGNQPQHF. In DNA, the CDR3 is TGTGCCAGCAGCCTGGACATAGGCAATCAGCCCCAGCATTTT.

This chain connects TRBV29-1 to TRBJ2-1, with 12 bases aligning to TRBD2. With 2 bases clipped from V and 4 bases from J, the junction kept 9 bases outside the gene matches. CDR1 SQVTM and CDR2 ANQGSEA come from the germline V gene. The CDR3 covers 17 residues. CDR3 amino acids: CSVERTGLAGSYNEQFF. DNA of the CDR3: TGCAGCGTTGAACGAACCGGACTAGCGGGATCGTACAATGAGCAGTTCTTC.